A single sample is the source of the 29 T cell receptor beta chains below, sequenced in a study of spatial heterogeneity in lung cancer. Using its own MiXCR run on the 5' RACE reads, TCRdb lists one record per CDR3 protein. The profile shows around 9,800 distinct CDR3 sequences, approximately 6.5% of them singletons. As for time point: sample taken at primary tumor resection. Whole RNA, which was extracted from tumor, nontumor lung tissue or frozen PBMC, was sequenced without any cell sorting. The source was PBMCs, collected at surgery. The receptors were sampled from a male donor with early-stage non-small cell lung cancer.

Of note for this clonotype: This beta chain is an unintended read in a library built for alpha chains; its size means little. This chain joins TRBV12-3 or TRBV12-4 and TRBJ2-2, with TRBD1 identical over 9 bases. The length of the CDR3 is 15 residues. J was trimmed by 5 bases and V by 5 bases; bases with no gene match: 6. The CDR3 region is CASSIPGTGTGELFF. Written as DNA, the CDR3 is TGTGCCAGCAGTATTCCCGGGACAGGGACCGGGGAGCTGTTTTTT.

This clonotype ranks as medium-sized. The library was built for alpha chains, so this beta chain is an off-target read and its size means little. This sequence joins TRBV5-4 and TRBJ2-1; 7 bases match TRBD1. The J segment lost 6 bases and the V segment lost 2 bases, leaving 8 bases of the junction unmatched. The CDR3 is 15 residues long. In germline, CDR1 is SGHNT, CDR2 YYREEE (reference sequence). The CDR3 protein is CASSLGIPGGNEQFF. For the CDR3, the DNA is TGTGCCAGCAGCTTAGGGATTCCAGGGGGCAATGAGCAGTTCTTC.

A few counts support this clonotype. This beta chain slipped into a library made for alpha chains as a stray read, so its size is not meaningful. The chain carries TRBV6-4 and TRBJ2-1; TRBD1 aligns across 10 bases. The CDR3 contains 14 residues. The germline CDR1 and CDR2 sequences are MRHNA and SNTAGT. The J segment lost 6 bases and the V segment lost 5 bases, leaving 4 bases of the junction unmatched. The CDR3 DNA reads TGTGCCAGCAGTCCGGGACAGGGGATCAATGAGCAGTTCTTC. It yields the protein CASSPGQGINEQFF.

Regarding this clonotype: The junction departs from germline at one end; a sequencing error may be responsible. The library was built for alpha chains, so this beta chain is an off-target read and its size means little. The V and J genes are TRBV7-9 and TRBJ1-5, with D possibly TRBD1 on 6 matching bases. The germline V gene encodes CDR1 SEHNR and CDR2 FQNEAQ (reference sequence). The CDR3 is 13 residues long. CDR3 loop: CAGSEGQMQPQHF. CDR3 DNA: TGTGCCGGCAGCGAGGGACAAATGCAGCCCCAGCATTTT.

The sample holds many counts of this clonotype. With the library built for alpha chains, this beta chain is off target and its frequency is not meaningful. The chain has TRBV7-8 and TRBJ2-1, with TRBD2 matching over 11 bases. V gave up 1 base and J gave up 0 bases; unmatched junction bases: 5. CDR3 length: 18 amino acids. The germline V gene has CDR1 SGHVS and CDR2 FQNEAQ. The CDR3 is CASSLGLAGRSSYNEQFF. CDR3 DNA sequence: TGTGCCAGCAGCTTAGGACTAGCGGGAAGGAGCTCCTACAATGAGCAGTTCTTC.

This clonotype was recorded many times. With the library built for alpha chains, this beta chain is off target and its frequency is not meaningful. As DNA, the CDR3 is TGTGCCAGCAGCCAAGATCAGGGGACAGGGCGACAGGAGACCCAGTACTTC. Amino acids: CASSQDQGTGRQETQYF. The chain employs TRBV3-1 and TRBJ2-5, with 9 nucleotides matching TRBD1. V shed 0 bases, J shed 5 bases, and the junction held 10 bases outside the gene matches. CDR1 and CDR2 (germline): LGHDT, YNNKEL (reference sequence). The CDR3 runs to 17 residues.

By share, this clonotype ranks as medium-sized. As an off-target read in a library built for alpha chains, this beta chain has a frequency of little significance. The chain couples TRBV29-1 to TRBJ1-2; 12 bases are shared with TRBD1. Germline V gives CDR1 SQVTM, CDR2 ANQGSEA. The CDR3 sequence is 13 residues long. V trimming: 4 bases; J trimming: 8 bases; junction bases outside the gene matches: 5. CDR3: CSVVGQGAIGYTF. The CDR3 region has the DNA TGCAGCGTTGTGGGACAGGGGGCGATCGGCTACACCTTC.

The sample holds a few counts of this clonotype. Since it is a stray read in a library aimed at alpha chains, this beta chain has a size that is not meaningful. The CDR3 reads CASSREGGEDTGELFF. CDR3 bases: TGTGCCAGCTCACGCGAGGGGGGCGAGGACACCGGGGAGCTGTTTTTT. The chain uses TRBV18 and TRBJ2-2; D may correspond to TRBD1 or TRBD2 (6 bases each). The length of the CDR3 is 16 residues. Looked up from germline, CDR1 is KGHSH and CDR2 is LQKENI. V lost 4 bases, J lost 3 bases, and 15 bases lay in between.

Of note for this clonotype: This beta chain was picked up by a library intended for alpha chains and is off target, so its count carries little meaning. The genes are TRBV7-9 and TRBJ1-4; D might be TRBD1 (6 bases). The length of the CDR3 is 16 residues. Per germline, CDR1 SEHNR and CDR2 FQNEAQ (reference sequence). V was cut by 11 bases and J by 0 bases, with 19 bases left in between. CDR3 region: CALGPGGGATNEKLFF. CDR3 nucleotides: TGTGCCCTAGGGCCCGGAGGGGGAGCAACTAATGAAAAACTGTTTTTT.

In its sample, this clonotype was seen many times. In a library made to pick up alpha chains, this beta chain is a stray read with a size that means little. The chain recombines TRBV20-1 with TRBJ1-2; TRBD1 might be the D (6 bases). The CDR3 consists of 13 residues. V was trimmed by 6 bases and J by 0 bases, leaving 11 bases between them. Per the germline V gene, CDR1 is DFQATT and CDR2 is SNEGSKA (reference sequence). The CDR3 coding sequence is TGCAGTGCCCCGGACAGATCTAACTATGGCTACACCTTC. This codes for CSAPDRSNYGYTF.

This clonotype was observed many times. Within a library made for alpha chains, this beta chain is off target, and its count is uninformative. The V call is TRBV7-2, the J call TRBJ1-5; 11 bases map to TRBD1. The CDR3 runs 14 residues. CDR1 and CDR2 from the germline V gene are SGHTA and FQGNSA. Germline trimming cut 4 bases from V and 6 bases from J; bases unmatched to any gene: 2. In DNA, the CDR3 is TGTGCCAGCAGCTACGGGACAGGGGGTCAGCCCCAGCATTTT. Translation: CASSYGTGGQPQHF.

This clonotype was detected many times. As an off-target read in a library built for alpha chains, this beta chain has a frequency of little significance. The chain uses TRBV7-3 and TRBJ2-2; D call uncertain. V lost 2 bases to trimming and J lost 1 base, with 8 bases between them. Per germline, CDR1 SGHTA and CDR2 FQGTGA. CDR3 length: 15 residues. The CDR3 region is CASSLGIQNTGELFF. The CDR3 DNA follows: TGTGCCAGCAGCTTAGGTATCCAGAACACCGGGGAGCTGTTTTTT.

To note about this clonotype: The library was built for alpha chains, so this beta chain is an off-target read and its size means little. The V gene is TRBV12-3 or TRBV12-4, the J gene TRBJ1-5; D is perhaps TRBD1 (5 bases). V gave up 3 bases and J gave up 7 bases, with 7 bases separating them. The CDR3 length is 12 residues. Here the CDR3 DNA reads TGTGCCAGCAGTTTCGGGGGGCAGCCCCAGCATTTT. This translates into CASSFGGQPQHF.

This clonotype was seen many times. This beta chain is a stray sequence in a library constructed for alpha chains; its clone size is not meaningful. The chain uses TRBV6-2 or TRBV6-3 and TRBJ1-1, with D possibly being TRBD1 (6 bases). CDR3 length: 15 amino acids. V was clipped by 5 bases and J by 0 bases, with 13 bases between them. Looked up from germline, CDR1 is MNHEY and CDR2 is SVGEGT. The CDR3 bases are TGTGCCAGCAGTAAGGGACATGAGGTGAACACTGAAGCTTTCTTT. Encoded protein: CASSKGHEVNTEAFF.

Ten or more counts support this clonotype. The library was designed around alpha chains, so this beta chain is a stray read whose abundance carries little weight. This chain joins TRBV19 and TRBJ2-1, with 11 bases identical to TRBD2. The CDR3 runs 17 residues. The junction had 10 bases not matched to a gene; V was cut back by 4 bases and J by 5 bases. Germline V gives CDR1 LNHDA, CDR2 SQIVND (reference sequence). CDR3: CASSTFRTSGQNNEQFF. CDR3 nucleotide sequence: TGTGCCAGTAGTACGTTCCGGACTAGCGGGCAGAACAATGAGCAGTTCTTC.

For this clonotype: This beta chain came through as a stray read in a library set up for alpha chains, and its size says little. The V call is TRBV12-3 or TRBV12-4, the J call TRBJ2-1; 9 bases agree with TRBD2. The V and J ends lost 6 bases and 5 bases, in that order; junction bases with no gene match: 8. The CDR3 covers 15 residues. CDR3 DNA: TGTGCCAGCAGCCGAGCGGGAGGATACGACAATGAGCAGTTCTTC. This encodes CASSRAGGYDNEQFF.

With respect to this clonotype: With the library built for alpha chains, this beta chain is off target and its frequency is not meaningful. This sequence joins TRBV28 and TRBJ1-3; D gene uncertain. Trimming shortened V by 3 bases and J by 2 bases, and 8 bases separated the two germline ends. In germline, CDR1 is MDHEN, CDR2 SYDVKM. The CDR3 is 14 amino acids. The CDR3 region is CASSLGGTGNTIYF. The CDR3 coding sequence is TGTGCCAGCAGTTTGGGAGGGACTGGAAACACCATATATTTT.

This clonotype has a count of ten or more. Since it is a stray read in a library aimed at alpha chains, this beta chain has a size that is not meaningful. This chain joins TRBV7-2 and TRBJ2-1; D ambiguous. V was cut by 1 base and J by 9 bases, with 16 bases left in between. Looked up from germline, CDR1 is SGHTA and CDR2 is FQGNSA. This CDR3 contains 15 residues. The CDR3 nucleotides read TGTGCCAGCAGCTTAGATGGGGTTAGTCTCGGTGAGCAGTTCTTC. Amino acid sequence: CASSLDGVSLGEQFF.

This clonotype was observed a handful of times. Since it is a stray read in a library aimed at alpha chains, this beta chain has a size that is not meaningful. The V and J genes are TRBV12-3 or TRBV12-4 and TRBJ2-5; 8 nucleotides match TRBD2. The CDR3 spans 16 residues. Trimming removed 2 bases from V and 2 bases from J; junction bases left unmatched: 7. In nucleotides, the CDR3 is TGTGCCAGCAGTTTATTCGGGGGGGAGTCACAAGAGACCCAGTACTTC. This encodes CASSLFGGESQETQYF.

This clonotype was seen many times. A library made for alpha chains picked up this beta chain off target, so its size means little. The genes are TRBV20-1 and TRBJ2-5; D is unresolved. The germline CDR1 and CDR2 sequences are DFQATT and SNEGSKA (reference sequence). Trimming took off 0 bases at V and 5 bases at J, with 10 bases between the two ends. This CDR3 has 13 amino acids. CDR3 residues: CSARDRSTETQYF. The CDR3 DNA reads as TGCAGTGCTAGAGATCGGAGCACTGAGACCCAGTACTTC.

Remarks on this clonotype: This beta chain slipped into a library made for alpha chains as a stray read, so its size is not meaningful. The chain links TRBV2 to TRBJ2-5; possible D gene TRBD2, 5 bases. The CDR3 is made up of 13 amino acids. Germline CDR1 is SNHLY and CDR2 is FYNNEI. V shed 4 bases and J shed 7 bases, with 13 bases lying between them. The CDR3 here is CASSGLGARTQYF. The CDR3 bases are TGTGCCAGCAGTGGACTGGGAGCTAGGACCCAGTACTTC.

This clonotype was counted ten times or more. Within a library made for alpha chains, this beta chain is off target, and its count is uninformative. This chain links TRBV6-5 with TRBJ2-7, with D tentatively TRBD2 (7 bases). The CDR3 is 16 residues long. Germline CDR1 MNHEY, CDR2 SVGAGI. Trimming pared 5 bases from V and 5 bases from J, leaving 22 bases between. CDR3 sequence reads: CASSPGFGGGLNEQYF. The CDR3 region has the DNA TGTGCCAGCAGTCCCGGCTTTGGGGGGGGCTTGAACGAGCAGTACTTC.

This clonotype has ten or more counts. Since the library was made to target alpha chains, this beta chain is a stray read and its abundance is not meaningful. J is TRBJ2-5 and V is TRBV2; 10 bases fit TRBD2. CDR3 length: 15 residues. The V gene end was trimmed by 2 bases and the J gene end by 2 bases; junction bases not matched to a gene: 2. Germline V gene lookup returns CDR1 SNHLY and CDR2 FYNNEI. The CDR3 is CASSELAGVQETQYF. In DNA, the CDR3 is TGTGCCAGCAGTGAACTAGCGGGGGTTCAAGAGACCCAGTACTTC.

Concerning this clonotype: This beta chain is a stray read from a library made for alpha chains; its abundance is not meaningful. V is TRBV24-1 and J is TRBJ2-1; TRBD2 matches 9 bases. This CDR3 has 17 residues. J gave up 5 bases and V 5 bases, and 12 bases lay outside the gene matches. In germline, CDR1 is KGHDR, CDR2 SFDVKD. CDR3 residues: CATSAPGAGGLDNEQFF. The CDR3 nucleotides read TGTGCCACCAGTGCTCCGGGCGCGGGGGGGCTAGACAATGAGCAGTTCTTC.

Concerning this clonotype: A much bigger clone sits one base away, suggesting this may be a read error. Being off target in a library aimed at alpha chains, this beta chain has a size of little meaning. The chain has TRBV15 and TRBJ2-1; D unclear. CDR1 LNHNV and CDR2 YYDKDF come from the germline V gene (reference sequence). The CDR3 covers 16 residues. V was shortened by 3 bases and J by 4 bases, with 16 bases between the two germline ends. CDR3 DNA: TGTGCCACCAGCAGCCTAAAACACCGGGTGTACAATGAGCAGTTCTTC. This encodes CATSSLKHRVYNEQFF.

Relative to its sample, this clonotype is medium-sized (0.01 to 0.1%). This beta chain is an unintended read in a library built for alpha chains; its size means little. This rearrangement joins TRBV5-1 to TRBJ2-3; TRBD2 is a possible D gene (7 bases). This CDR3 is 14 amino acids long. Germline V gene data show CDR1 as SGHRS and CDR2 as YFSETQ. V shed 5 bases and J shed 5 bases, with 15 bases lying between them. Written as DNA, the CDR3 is TGCGCCAGCAGTCCATCGGGGGGCCAAGATACGCAGTATTTT. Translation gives CASSPSGGQDTQYF.

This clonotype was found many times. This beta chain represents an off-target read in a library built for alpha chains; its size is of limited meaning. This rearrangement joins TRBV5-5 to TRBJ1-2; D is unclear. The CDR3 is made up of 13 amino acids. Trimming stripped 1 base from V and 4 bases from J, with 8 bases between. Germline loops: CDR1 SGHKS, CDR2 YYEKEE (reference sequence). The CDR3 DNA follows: TGTGCCAGCAGCTTGATGACCGTCTATGGCTACACCTTC. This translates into CASSLMTVYGYTF.

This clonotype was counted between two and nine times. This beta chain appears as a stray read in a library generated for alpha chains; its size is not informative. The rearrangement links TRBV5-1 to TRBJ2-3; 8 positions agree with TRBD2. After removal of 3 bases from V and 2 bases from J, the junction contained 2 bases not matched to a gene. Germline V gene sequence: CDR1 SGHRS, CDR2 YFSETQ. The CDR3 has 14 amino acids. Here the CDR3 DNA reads TGCGCCAGCAGCTCTAGCGGGTACACAGATACGCAGTATTTT. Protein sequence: CASSSSGYTDTQYF.

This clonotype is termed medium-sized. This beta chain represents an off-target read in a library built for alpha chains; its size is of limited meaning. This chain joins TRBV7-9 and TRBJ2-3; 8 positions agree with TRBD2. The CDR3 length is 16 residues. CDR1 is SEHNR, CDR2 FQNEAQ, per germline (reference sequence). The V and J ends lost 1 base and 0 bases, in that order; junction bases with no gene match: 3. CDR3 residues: CASSLGSSGSTDTQYF. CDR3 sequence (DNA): TGTGCCAGCAGCTTAGGGTCTAGCGGGAGCACAGATACGCAGTATTTT.